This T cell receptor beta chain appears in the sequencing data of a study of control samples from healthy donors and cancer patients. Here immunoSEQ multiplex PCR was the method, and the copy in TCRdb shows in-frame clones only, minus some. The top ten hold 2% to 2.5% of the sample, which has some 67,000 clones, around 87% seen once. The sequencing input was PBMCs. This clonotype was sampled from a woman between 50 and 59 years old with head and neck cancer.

CDR3 sequence (DNA): TGTGCCAGTACCGAAGGGGGGATTAGGAACACTGAAGCTTTCTTT. Amino acid sequence: CASTEGGIRNTEAFF. V gene TRBV19 combines with J gene TRBJ1-1; TRBD1 is a possible D gene (6 bases). This CDR3 region has 15 residues. Deletions cut 7 bases from V and 1 base from J, with 16 bases between. Looked up from germline, CDR1 is LNHDA and CDR2 is SQIVND (reference sequence).